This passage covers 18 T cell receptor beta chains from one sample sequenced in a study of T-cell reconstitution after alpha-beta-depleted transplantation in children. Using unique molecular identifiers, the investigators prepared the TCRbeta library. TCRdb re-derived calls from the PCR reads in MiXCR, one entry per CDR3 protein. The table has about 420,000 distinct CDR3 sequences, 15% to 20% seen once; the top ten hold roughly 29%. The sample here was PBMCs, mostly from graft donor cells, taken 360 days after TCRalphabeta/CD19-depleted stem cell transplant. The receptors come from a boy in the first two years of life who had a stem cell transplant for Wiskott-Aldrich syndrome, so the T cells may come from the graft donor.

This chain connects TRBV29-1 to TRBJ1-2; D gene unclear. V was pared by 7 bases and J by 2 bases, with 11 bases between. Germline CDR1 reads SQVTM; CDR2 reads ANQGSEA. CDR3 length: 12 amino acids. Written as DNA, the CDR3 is TGCAGCGCCAGGCTGGGGAACTATGGCTACACCTTC. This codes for CSARLGNYGYTF. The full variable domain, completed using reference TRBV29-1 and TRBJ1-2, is SAVISQKPSRDICQRGTSLTIQCQVDSQVTMMFWYRQQPGQSLTLIATANQGSEATYESGFVIDKFPISRPNLTFSTLTVSNMSPEDSSIYLCSARLGNYGYTFGSGTRLTVV.

CDR3 DNA sequence: TGCGCCAGCCAACCGGGACTCAGCCCCTACGAGCAGTACTTC. This sequence encodes CASQPGLSPYEQYF. The chain couples TRBV5-1 to TRBJ2-7, with D tentatively TRBD2 (6 bases). Trimming stripped 7 bases from V and 2 bases from J, with 16 bases between. This CDR3 is built from 14 residues. Germline V lookup: CDR1 SGHRS, CDR2 YFSETQ.

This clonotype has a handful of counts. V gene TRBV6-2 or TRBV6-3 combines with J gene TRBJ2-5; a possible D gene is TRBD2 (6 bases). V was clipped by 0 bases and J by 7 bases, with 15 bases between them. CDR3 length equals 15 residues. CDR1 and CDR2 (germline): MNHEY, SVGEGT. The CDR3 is CASSYSSSRDGTQYF. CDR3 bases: TGTGCCAGCAGTTACTCTTCCTCGCGGGACGGGACCCAGTACTTC.

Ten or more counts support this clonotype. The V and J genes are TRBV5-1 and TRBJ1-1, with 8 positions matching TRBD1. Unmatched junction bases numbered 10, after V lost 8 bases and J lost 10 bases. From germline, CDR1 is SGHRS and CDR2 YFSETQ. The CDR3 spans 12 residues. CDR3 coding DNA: TGCGCCAGTAAGACAGGGGAGGACCTAGCTTTCTTT. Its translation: CASKTGEDLAFF.

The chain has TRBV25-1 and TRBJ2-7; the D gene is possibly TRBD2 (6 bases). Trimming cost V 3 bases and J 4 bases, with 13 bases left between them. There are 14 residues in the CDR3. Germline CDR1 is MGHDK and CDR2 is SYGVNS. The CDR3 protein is CASSEEGTLYEQYF. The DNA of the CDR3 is TGTGCCAGCAGTGAGGAGGGGACCCTTTACGAGCAGTACTTC.

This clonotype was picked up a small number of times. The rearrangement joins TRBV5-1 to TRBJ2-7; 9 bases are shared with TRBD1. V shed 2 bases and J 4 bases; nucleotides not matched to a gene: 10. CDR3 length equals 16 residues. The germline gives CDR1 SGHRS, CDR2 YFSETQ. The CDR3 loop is CASSLDNRGRGYEQYF. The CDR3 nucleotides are TGCGCCAGCAGCTTAGATAACAGGGGGCGCGGATACGAGCAGTACTTC. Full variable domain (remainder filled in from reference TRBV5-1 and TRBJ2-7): KAGVTQTPRYLIKTRGQQVTLSCSPISGHRSVSWYQQTPGQGLQFLFEYFSETQRNKGNFPGRFSGRQFSNSRSEMNVSTLELGDSALYLCASSLDNRGRGYEQYFGPGTRLTVT.

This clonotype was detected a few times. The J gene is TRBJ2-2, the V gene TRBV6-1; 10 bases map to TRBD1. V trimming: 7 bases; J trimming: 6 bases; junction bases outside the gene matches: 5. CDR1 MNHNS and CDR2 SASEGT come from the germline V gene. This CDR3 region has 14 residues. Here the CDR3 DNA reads TGTGCCAGCAAAGACAGGGGGCGCGCCGGGGAGCTGTTTTTT. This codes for CASKDRGRAGELFF.

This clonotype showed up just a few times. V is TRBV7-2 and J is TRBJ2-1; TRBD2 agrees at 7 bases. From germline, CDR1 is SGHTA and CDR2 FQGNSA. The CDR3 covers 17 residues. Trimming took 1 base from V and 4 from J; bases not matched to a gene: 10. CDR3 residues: CASSLVVSAGEYNEQFF. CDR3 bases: TGTGCCAGCAGCTTAGTAGTCTCGGCGGGGGAGTACAATGAGCAGTTCTTC.

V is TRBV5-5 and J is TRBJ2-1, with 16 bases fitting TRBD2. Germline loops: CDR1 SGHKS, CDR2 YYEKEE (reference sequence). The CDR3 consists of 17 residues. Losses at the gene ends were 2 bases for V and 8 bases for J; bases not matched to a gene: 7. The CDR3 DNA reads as TGTGCCAGCAGCTTTACCGGGACTAGCGGGGGGGCCTATGAGCAGTTCTTC. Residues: CASSFTGTSGGAYEQFF.

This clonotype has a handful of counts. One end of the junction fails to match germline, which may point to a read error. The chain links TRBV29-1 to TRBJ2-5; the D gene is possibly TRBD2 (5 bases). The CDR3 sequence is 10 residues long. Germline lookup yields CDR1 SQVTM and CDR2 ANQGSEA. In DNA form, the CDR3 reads TGCAGCGGCACTGGGAGTAACCAGTACTTT. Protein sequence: CSGTGSNQYF.

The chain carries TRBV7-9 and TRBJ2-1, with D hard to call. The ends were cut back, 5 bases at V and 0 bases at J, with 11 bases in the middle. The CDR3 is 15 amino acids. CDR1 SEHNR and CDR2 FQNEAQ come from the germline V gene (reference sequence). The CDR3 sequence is CASSRAVSSYNEQFF. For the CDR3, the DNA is TGTGCCAGCAGCCGGGCCGTAAGCTCCTACAATGAGCAGTTCTTC.

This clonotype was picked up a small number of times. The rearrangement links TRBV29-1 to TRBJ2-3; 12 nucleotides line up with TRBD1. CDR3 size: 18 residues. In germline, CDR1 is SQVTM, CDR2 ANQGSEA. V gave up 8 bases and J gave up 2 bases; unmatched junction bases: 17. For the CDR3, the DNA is TGCAGCCCGGACCGGGACAGGGGGCCGTTGGGAGTCACAGATACGCAGTATTTT. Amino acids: CSPDRDRGPLGVTDTQYF.

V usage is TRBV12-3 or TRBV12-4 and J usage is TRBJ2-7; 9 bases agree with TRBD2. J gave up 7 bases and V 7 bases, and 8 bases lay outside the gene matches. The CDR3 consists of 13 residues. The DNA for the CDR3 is TGTGCCAGCATGGAGCGGGAGGCTCAGGAGCAGTACTTC. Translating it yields CASMEREAQEQYF.

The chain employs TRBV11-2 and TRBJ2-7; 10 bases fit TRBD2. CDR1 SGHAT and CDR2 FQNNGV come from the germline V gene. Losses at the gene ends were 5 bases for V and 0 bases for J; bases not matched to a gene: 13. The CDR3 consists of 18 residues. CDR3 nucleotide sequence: TGTGCCAGCAGCCCCTACAGAGCGGGACTAGCGAGCTCCTACGAGCAGTACTTC. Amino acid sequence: CASSPYRAGLASSYEQYF.

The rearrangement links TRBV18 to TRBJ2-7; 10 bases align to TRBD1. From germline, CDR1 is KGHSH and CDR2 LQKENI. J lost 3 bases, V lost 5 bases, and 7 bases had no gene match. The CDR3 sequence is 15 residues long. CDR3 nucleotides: TGTGCCAGCTCATCCGGACAGGGGGACAACTACGAGCAGTACTTC. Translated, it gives CASSSGQGDNYEQYF.

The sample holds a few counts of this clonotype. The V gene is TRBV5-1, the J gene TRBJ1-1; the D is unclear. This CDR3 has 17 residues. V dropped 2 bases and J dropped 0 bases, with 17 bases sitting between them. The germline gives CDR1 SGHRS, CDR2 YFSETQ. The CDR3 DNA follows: TGCGCCAGCAGCTTTGAGGGAGGCGGGAATTTGAACACTGAAGCTTTCTTT. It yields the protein CASSFEGGGNLNTEAFF.

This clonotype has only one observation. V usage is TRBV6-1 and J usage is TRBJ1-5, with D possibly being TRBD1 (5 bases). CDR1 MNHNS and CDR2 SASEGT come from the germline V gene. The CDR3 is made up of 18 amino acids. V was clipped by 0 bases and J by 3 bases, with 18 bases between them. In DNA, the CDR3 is TGTGCCAGCAGTGAAGCGCTTCGGACACCGGGGGACAATCAGCCCCAGCATTTT. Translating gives CASSEALRTPGDNQPQHF.

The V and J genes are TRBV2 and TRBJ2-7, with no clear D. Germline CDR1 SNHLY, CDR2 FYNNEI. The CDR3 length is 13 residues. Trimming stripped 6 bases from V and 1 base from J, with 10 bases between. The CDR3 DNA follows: TGTGCCAGCAGGCTGACACCGTCCTACGAGCAGTACTTC. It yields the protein CASRLTPSYEQYF.